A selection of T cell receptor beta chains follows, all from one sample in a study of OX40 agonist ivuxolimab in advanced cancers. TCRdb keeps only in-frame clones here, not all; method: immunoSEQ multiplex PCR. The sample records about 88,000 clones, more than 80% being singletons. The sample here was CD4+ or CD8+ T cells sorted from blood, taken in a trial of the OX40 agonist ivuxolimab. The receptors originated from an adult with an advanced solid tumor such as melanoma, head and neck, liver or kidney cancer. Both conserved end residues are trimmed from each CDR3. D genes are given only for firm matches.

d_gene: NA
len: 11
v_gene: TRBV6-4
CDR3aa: ASRRGPGDTQY

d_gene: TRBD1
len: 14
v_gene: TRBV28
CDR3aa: ASSSRGRFVNTEAF

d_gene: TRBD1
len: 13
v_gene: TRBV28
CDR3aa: ASSPVGQEPNEQY

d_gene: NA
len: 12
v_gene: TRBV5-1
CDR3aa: ASSLGDRNYGYT

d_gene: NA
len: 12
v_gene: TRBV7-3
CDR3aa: ASSSGHSNTEAF

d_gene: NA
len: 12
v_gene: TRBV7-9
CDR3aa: ASSLVGVAGELF

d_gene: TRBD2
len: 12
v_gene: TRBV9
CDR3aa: ASSVGLGYNEQF

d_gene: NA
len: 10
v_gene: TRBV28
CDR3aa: ATLSRYQPQH

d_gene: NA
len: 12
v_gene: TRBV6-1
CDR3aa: ASRPLGVQTGYT

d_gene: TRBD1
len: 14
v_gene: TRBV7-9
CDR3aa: ASSLAGQGLTQPQH

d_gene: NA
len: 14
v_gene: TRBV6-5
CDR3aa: ASSYSSNPGGSGYT

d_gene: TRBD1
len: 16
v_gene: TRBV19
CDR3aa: ASISRTGDYSGTGELF

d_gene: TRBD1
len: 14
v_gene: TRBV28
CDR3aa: ASSLAGQGLNTEAF

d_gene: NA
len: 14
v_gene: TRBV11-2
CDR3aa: ASSFPHYSGANVLT

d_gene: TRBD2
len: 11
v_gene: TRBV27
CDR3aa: ASSSQAGATQY

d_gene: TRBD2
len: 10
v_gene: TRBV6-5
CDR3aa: ASSKTSGRQF

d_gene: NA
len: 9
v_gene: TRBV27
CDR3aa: ASSAADTQY

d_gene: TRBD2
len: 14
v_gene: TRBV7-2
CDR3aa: ASSFFGGGITDTQY

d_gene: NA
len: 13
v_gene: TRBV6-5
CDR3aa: ASSYSSNGATEAF

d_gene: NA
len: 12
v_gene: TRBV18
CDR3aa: ASSPYSFTGELF

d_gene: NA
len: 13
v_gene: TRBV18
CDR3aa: ASSPQGFMPDTQY

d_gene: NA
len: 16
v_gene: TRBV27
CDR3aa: ASSPTSPGAYSNQPQH

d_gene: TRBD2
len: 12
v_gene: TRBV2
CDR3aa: ASRVAGGPNEQF

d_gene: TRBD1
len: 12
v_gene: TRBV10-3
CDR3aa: AAGGGPGRTEAF

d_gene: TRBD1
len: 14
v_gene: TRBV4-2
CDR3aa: ASSQDLGTVFPEQY

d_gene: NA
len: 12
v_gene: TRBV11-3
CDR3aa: ASSFSGNTGELF

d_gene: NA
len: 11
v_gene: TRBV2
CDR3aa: ASKRRGGQTQY

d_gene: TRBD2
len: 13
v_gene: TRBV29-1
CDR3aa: SVDGASGRRETQY

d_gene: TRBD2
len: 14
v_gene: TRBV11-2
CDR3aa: ASSLGLAAVQETQY

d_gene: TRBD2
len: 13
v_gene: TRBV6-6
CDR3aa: ASSYSTSGKYEQY

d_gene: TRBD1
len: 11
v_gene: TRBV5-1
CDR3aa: ASAAGGGNTIY

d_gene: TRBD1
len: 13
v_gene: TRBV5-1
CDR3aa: ASSWTGQEGQPQH

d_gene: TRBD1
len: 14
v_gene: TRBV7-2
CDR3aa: ASSRIPGQLNTEAF

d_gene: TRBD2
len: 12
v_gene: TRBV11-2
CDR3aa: ASRQTSSTDTQY

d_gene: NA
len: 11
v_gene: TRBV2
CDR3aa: ASCWQGSSPLH

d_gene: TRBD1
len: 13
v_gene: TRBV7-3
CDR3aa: ASSPRTGGTETQY

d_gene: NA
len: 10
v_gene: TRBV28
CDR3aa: ASSFEGVEQY

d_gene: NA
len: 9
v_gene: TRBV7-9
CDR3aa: ASSSVSEQY

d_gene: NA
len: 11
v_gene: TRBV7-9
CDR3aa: ASSVQGRNTIY

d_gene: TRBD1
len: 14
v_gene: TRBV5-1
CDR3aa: ASSRTTGGNTDTQY

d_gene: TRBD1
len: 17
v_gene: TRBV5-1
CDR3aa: ASSYGGTGTKFSGNTIY

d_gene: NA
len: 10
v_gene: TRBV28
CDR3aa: ASSQMDSGYT

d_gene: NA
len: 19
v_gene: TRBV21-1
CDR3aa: ASSKLRDRRSSLTYNSPLH

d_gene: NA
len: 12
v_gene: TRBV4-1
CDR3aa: ASTPTPENTEAF

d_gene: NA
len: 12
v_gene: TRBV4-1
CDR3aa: ASSRTVGQGEAF

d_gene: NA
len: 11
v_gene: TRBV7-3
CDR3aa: ASSPLENNEQF

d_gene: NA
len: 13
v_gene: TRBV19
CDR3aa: ASSITSGVEKPQH

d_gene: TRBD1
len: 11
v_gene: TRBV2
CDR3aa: ASGRDRTYEQY

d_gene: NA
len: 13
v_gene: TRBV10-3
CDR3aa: AISESRGAYYGYT